The present T cell receptor (beta chain) was sequenced within a study of control samples from healthy donors and cancer patients. V shed 2 bases and J shed 4 bases, with 8 bases lying between them. The CDR3 sequence is 13 residues long. Germline assignment: CDR1 SNHLY and CDR2 FYNNEI. Sequencing was performed with immunoSEQ multiplex PCR; in TCRdb, only in-frame clones are kept and a portion is missing. The sample consists of about 130,000 clones, nearly 90% of them appearing once. The sequenced sample consisted of blood. The chain joins TRBV2 to TRBJ1-1; D call uncertain. This sequence originates from a man aged 50 or older in good health. CDR3 in DNA: TGTGCCAGCAGTGAATGGCCTTCCACTGAAGCTTTCTTT. As protein: CASSEWPSTEAFF.